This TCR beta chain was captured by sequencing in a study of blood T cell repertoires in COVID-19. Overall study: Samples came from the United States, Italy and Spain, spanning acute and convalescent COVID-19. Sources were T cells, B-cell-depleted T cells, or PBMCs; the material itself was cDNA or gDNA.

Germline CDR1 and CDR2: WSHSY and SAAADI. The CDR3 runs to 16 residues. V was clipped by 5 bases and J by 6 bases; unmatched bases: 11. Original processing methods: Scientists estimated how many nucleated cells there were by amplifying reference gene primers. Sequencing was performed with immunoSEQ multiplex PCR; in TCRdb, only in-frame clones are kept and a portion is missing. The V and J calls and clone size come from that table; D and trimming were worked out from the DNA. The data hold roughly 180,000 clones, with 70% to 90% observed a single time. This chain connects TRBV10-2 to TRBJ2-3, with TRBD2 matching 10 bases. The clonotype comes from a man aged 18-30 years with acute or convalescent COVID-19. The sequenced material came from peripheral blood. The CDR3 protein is CASSRLAGSLVDTQYF. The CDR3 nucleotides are TGCGCCAGCAGTCGACTAGCGGGTAGCCTGGTGGATACGCAGTATTTT.